The 5 T cell receptor beta chains below were found in one sample sequenced in a study of T cell responses to AZD1222 COVID-19 vaccine. Produced via immunoSEQ multiplex PCR; TCRdb's table is partial and in-frame only. The sample lists over 120,000 clones, 92% seen once, with 1.5% to 2% in the top ten. The sample here was peripheral blood, taken on day 0 of AZD1222 vaccination. Source of these receptors: an adult in good health.

The V gene is TRBV18, the J gene TRBJ2-3; TRBD1 is a possible D gene (6 bases). The CDR3 is 16 residues long. V was cut by 3 bases and J by 1 base, with 14 bases left in between. CDR1 is KGHSH, CDR2 LQKENI, per germline. CDR3 sequence reads: CASSPLRGRGTDTQYF. CDR3 nucleotide sequence: TGTGCCAGCTCACCCCTCAGGGGTAGGGGCACAGATACGCAGTATTTT.

The chain is built from TRBV3-1 (or the pseudogene TRBV3-2) and TRBJ1-4; 7 bases map to TRBD1. The J segment lost 5 bases and the V segment lost 3 bases, leaving 6 bases of the junction unmatched. Germline V gives CDR1 LGHDT, CDR2 YNNKEL (reference sequence). This CDR3 spans 15 amino acids. The CDR3 loop is CASSHTGALNEKLFF. DNA of the CDR3: TGTGCCAGCAGCCACACAGGGGCCTTAAATGAAAAACTGTTTTTT.

The rearrangement joins TRBV3-1 (or the pseudogene TRBV3-2) to TRBJ1-6; TRBD1 might be the D (6 bases). This CDR3 is 13 amino acids long. V lost 0 bases and J lost 13, with 10 bases in between. The germline V gene has CDR1 LGHDT and CDR2 YNNKEL (reference sequence). The CDR3 sequence is CASSQDTGSPLHF. The CDR3 DNA is TGTGCCAGCAGCCAAGATACAGGGTCCCCCCTCCACTTT.

V is TRBV6-5 and J is TRBJ2-4; D perhaps matches TRBD1 (6 bases). CDR1 MNHEY and CDR2 SVGAGI come from the germline V gene. The CDR3 has 15 residues. V lost 0 bases and J lost 4, with 10 bases in between. In nucleotides, the CDR3 is TGTGCCAGCAGTTACTCGATTACAGGGAAAAACATTCAGTACTTC. Translation: CASSYSITGKNIQYF.

This chain connects TRBV30 to TRBJ1-2; a possible D gene is TRBD1 (5 bases). Per the germline V gene, CDR1 is GTSNPN and CDR2 is SVGIG (reference sequence). Trimming removed 4 bases at V and 4 bases at J, with 16 bases between. The CDR3 consists of 14 residues. The CDR3 DNA follows: TGTGCCTGGACCCTTATTACAGGAAGCTATGGCTACACCTTC. Encoded protein: CAWTLITGSYGYTF. The whole variable domain, filled in from reference TRBV30 and TRBJ1-2, reads SQTIHQWPATLVQPVGSPLSLECTVEGTSNPNLYWYRQAAGRGLQLLFYSVGIGQISSEVPQNLSASRPQDRQFILSSKKLLLSDSGFYLCAWTLITGSYGYTFGSGTRLTVV.